One sample yielded the 27 T cell receptor beta chains listed below, sequenced in a study of blood T cell repertoires in COVID-19. Assay: immunoSEQ multiplex PCR; the TCRdb copy retains only in-frame clones and omits some. This table has roughly 250,000 clones, more than 75% appearing once. The sample taken for sequencing was peripheral blood. The source is a woman in her forties who had recovered from COVID-19.

The gene calls are TRBV30 and TRBJ1-2; 7 nucleotides match TRBD1. J lost 4 bases, V lost 2 bases, and 10 bases had no gene match. Germline V gene sequence: CDR1 GTSNPN, CDR2 SVGIG (reference sequence). CDR3 length: 15 amino acids. CDR3 in DNA: TGTGCCTGGAGTCCCCCGGACAGGAACAGCTATGGCTACACCTTC. Its protein is CAWSPPDRNSYGYTF.

The chain employs TRBV4-3 and TRBJ2-7, with a weak D call TRBD2 (6 bases). This CDR3 region has 16 residues. V gave up 2 bases and J gave up 2 bases, with 16 bases separating them. Germline lookup yields CDR1 LGHNA and CDR2 YSLEER. The CDR3 loop is CASSQRGGERAYEQYV. In nucleotides, the CDR3 is TGCGCCAGCAGCCAAAGGGGTGGGGAGCGGGCCTACGAGCAGTACGTC.

This clone was counted once. The rearrangement uses TRBV6-5 and TRBJ2-1, with D tentatively TRBD2 (5 bases). CDR1 and CDR2 (germline): MNHEY, SVGAGI. CDR3 length: 11 amino acids. V lost 7 bases and J lost 10, with 11 bases in between. The CDR3 nucleotides are TGTGCCAGCACCGATGGACTGGAGCAGTTCTTC. Its translation: CASTDGLEQFF.

The chain has TRBV5-6 and TRBJ2-4, with 9 nucleotides matching TRBD1. With 3 bases clipped from V and 1 base from J, the junction kept 2 bases outside the gene matches. Germline values: CDR1 SGHDT, CDR2 YYEEEE. CDR3 size: 15 residues. CDR3 amino acids: CASSSTGGAKNIQYF. CDR3 DNA: TGTGCCAGCAGCTCCACAGGGGGCGCCAAAAACATTCAGTACTTC.

V and J are TRBV7-8 and TRBJ1-5; D perhaps matches TRBD1 (6 bases). Trimming removed 5 bases from V and 9 bases from J, with 20 bases in between. Germline-derived CDR1 and CDR2 are SGHVS and FQNEAQ. The CDR3 runs to 15 residues. CDR3 region: CASSPRDNLLRPQHF. The DNA for the CDR3 is TGTGCCAGCAGCCCCCGGGACAATTTATTACGGCCCCAGCATTTT.

Notes on this clone: Other DNA sequences within the sample encode an identical CDR3. J is TRBJ1-3 and V is TRBV30; unclear D gene. The CDR3 runs 13 residues. CDR1 is GTSNPN and CDR2 is SVGIG in the germline V gene (reference sequence). V lost 3 bases and J lost 0, with 6 bases in between. The chain's CDR3 is CAWSPGSGNTIYF. In DNA, the CDR3 is TGTGCCTGGAGCCCGGGCTCTGGAAACACCATATATTTT.

This clone came up once. CDR3 DNA: TGTGCCAGCTCACCAATACAGGGGGACATTCAGTACTTC. It codes for CASSPIQGDIQYF. V and J are TRBV18 and TRBJ2-4, with TRBD1 matching 8 bases. The CDR3 runs to 13 residues. Germline V CDR1 and CDR2: KGHSH, LQKENI. Losses at the gene ends were 2 bases for V and 8 bases for J; bases not matched to a gene: 2.

This chain joins TRBV2 and TRBJ1-1; D gene uncertain. This CDR3 is built from 16 residues. Germline CDR1 reads SNHLY; CDR2 reads FYNNEI. Trimming stripped 7 bases from V and 0 bases from J, with 18 bases between. The CDR3 region has the DNA TGTGCCAGCACCCTCCGGGATACGGGTATGAACACTGAAGCTTTCTTT. It is translated as CASTLRDTGMNTEAFF.

The chain combines TRBV19 with TRBJ1-5; the D gene is possibly TRBD1 (5 bases). This CDR3 is built from 17 residues. Germline assignment: CDR1 LNHDA and CDR2 SQIVND (reference sequence). The V end was cut by 1 base, the J end by 0 bases, with 13 bases between. This CDR3 is CASSIGAGEYSNQPQHF. In DNA form, the CDR3 reads TGTGCCAGTAGTATAGGGGCGGGGGAGTATAGCAATCAGCCCCAGCATTTT.

The chain recombines TRBV10-2 with TRBJ1-2; no reliable D call. Germline lookup yields CDR1 WSHSY and CDR2 SAAADI. V was trimmed by 3 bases and J by 4 bases, leaving 15 bases between them. This CDR3 contains 15 residues. The CDR3 DNA reads as TGCGCCAGCAGTGATGGTGCCCAATGGAGCTATGGCTACACCTTC. It is translated as CASSDGAQWSYGYTF.

The V and J genes are TRBV6-1 and TRBJ2-2; the D gene is possibly TRBD2 (5 bases). This CDR3 has 12 amino acids. The germline gives CDR1 MNHNS, CDR2 SASEGT. The V end lost 3 bases, the J end lost 11 bases, and 10 bases lay between the germline ends. The CDR3 is CASSEFRGELFF. The CDR3 DNA follows: TGTGCCAGCAGTGAGTTCCGGGGAGAGCTGTTTTTT.

The rearrangement uses TRBV27 and TRBJ1-2; tentative D call: TRBD1 (5 bases). The CDR3 has 14 amino acids. Germline V gene data show CDR1 as MNHEY and CDR2 as SMNVEV (reference sequence). Trimming removed 3 bases at V and 4 bases at J, with 12 bases between. CDR3 protein: CASSLGGSFYGYTF. The CDR3 DNA sequence: TGTGCCAGCAGTTTGGGGGGGTCCTTCTATGGCTACACCTTC.

V is TRBV30 and J is TRBJ1-3; D might be TRBD1 (5 bases). V shed 6 bases and J shed 8 bases, with 20 bases lying between them. CDR3 length: 14 residues. CDR1 is GTSNPN, CDR2 SVGIG, per germline (reference sequence). DNA for the CDR3: TGTGCCTGCCCCACGGGCCAACGGGGGGACACCATATATTTT. Protein sequence: CACPTGQRGDTIYF.

This chain joins TRBV7-9 and TRBJ2-3; TRBD2 agrees at 9 bases. The CDR3 is 16 amino acids. Germline CDR1 reads SEHNR; CDR2 reads FQNEAQ (reference sequence). V shed 1 base, J shed 2 bases, and the junction held 4 bases outside the gene matches. The CDR3 nucleotides are TGTGCCAGCAGCTTAGGCCTAGCGGGGATCACAGATACGCAGTATTTT. It yields the protein CASSLGLAGITDTQYF.

DNA of the CDR3: TGCGCCAGCAGCTGGGCGCGGGGGGGGCAAAGCCTAAGCACAGATACGCAGTATTTT. Its protein is CASSWARGGQSLSTDTQYF. V is TRBV5-1 and J is TRBJ2-3; 9 nucleotides match TRBD2. The trim removed 3 bases at V and 0 bases at J, leaving 14 bases unmatched. Germline CDR1 is SGHRS and CDR2 is YFSETQ. CDR3 length: 19 amino acids.

The chain joins TRBV24-1 to TRBJ2-5; tentative D call: TRBD1 (6 bases). Germline loops: CDR1 KGHDR, CDR2 SFDVKD. With 10 bases removed from V and 5 bases from J, the gap between germline ends came to 25 bases. This CDR3 region has 16 residues. This chain's CDR3 is CATGALQAPLGETQYF. Written as DNA, the CDR3 is TGTGCCACGGGGGCCCTCCAGGCCCCCCTGGGGGAGACCCAGTACTTC.

The J gene is TRBJ2-4, the V gene TRBV28, with 7 bases matching TRBD1. The J segment lost 3 bases and the V segment lost 5 bases, leaving 16 bases of the junction unmatched. The CDR3 covers 18 residues. Germline V CDR1 and CDR2: MDHEN, SYDVKM. The CDR3 loop reads CASSGTGTDRGGKNIQYF. CDR3 DNA: TGTGCCAGCAGTGGGACCGGGACAGACAGAGGGGGCAAAAACATTCAGTACTTC.

This chain uses TRBV30 with TRBJ2-2; no clear D. Trimming removed 2 bases from V and 6 bases from J, with 10 bases in between. Germline values: CDR1 GTSNPN, CDR2 SVGIG (reference sequence). This CDR3 is built from 13 residues. Here the CDR3 reads CAWSPGWAGELFF. The CDR3 nucleotides are TGTGCCTGGAGTCCCGGGTGGGCCGGGGAGCTGTTTTTT.

DNA for the CDR3: TGCGCCAGCAGGGGGCAGGGGGTATGGAACACTGAAGCTTTCTTT. Residues: CASRGQGVWNTEAFF. V gene TRBV4-1 combines with J gene TRBJ1-1, with 7 bases fitting TRBD1. J gave up 1 base and V 6 bases, and 8 bases lay outside the gene matches. Germline CDR1 MGHRA, CDR2 YSYEKL. The CDR3 is made up of 15 amino acids.

The chain links TRBV6-2 or TRBV6-3 to TRBJ2-1, with 11 positions matching TRBD2. V dropped 4 bases and J dropped 2; count of bases not matched to a gene: 4. Germline CDR1 is MNHEY and CDR2 is SVGEGT. The CDR3 covers 16 residues. CDR3 amino acids: CASSFLAGGAYNEQFF. The CDR3 region has the DNA TGTGCCAGCAGTTTCCTAGCGGGAGGTGCCTACAATGAGCAGTTCTTC.

This chain links TRBV29-1 with TRBJ2-7; the match to TRBD2 covers 12 bases. The CDR3 sequence is 15 residues long. Germline values: CDR1 SQVTM, CDR2 ANQGSEA. The ends lost 2 bases at V and 2 bases at J; junction bases unmatched: 4. In DNA, the CDR3 is TGCAGCGTTGAAATGACTAGCGGGGGTACCTACGAGCAGTACTTC. Amino acid sequence: CSVEMTSGGTYEQYF.

In this sample, this clone turned up once. The chain is built from TRBV11-3 and TRBJ2-2; the match to TRBD2 covers 12 bases. Germline V gives CDR1 SGHNT, CDR2 YENEEA. The J segment lost 5 bases and the V segment lost 5 bases, leaving 6 bases of the junction unmatched. The CDR3 is made up of 16 amino acids. CDR3 sequence (DNA): TGTGCCAGCAGCGCCCAAACTAGCGGGGGGACCGGGGAGCTGTTTTTT. Its translation: CASSAQTSGGTGELFF.

The chain joins TRBV20-1 to TRBJ2-7, with TRBD1 matching 7 bases. Per germline, CDR1 DFQATT and CDR2 SNEGSKA (reference sequence). J was trimmed by 1 base and V by 3 bases; bases with no gene match: 12. The CDR3 sequence is 16 residues long. The chain's CDR3 is CSASTAGTVQSYEQYF. The CDR3 DNA is TGCAGTGCTAGTACCGCCGGGACAGTTCAATCCTACGAGCAGTACTTC.

This chain uses TRBV29-1 with TRBJ1-1, with unresolved D. The CDR3 consists of 11 residues. CDR1 is SQVTM and CDR2 is ANQGSEA in the germline V gene. The V end lost 0 bases, the J end lost 7 bases, and 6 bases lay between the germline ends. The CDR3 nucleotides are TGCAGCGTTGAAGATCCAGGTGAAGCTTTCTTT. Its protein is CSVEDPGEAFF.

V and J are TRBV7-9 and TRBJ2-1, with 13 bases lining up with TRBD2. CDR3 length: 16 amino acids. After removal of 4 bases from V and 7 bases from J, the junction contained 7 bases not matched to a gene. Germline CDR1 is SEHNR and CDR2 is FQNEAQ (reference sequence). The DNA of the CDR3 is TGTGCCAGCAGCTCCGGACTAGCGGGAGTGGTGAATGAGCAGTTCTTC. It is translated as CASSSGLAGVVNEQFF.

V is TRBV7-2 and J is TRBJ1-6; 8 nucleotides line up with TRBD1. The ends lost 6 bases at V and 7 bases at J; junction bases unmatched: 8. Per germline, CDR1 SGHTA and CDR2 FQGNSA. There are 15 residues in the CDR3. CDR3 sequence reads: CASSRQGNFNSPLHF. In DNA form, the CDR3 reads TGTGCCAGCAGTCGACAGGGGAACTTCAATTCACCCCTCCACTTT.

The CDR3 reads CASRKTGSSYNEQFF. CDR3 coding DNA: TGTGCCAGCCGAAAGACAGGGAGCTCCTACAATGAGCAGTTCTTC. The chain has TRBV25-1 and TRBJ2-1; 7 nucleotides agree with TRBD1. V lost 8 bases and J lost 0; bases outside the gene matches: 7. Germline loops: CDR1 MGHDK, CDR2 SYGVNS. This CDR3 has 15 amino acids.